The clone carrying this TCR beta chain was seen only once. Its antigen is undetermined. The data were taken from a study of OX40 agonist ivuxolimab in advanced cancers. Regarding the study as a whole: CD4+ and CD8+ blood T cells expanded clonally by week 6 at 0.1 to 3.0 mg/kg.

Assay used: immunoSEQ multiplex PCR; TCRdb lists only in-frame clones, some missing. The repertoire holds some 40,000 clones, with 70% to 80% as singletons. CDR1 is LNHDA and CDR2 is SQIVND in the germline V gene (reference sequence). V was cut by 9 bases and J by 6 bases, with 14 bases left in between. This CDR3 has 12 amino acids. The TCR originated in an adult with an advanced solid tumor such as melanoma, head and neck, liver or kidney cancer. This chain connects TRBV19 to TRBJ1-1; D unresolved. Sequencing used CD4+ or CD8+ T cells sorted from blood, obtained in a trial of the OX40 agonist ivuxolimab. Here the CDR3 reads CASSGSLAEAFF. Written as DNA, the CDR3 is TGTGCCAGCAGCGGGAGTTTGGCTGAAGCTTTCTTT. Full variable domain (outside the CDR3, taken from reference TRBV19 and TRBJ1-1): DGGITQSPKYLFRKEGQNVTLSCEQNLNHDAMYWYRQDPGQGLRLIYYSQIVNDFQKGDIAEGYSVSREKKESFPLTVTSAQKNPTAFYLCASSGSLAEAFFGQGTRLTVV.